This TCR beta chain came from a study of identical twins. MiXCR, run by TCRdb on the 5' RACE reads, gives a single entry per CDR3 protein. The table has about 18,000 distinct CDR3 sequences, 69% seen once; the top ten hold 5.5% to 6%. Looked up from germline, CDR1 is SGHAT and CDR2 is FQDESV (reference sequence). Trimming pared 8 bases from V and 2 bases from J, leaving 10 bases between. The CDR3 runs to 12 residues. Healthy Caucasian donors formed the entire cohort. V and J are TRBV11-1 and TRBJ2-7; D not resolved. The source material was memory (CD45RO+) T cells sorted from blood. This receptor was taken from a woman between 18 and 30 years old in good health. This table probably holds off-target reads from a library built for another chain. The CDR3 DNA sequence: TGTGCCAGCGGGCACGGCCCCTACGAGCAGTACTTC. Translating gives CASGHGPYEQYF.